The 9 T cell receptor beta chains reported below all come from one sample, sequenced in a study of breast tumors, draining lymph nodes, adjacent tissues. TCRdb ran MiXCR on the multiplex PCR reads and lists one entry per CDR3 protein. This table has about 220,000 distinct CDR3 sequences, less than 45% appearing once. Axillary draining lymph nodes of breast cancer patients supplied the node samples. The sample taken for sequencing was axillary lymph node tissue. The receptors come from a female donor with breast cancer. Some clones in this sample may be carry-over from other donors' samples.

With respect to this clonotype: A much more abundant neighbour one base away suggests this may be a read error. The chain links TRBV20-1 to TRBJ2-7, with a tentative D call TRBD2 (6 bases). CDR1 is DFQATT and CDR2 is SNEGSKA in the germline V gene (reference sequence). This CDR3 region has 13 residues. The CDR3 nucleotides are TGCAGTGCTAGTCGGCGGACTAATTACGCGCAGTACTTC. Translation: CSASRRTNYAQYF.

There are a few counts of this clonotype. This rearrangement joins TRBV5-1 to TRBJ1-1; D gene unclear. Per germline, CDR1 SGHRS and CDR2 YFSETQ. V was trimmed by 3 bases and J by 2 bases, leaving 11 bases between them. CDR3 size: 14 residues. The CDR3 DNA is TGCGCCAGCAGCTCCACCAGCACTAACACTGAAGCTTTCTTT. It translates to CASSSTSTNTEAFF.

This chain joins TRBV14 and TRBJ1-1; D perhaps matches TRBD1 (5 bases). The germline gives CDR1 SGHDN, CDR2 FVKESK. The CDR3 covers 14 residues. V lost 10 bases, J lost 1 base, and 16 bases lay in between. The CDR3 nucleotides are TGTGCCATCCTCCGGGCAGGGAGGAACACTGAAGCTTTCTTT. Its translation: CAILRAGRNTEAFF.

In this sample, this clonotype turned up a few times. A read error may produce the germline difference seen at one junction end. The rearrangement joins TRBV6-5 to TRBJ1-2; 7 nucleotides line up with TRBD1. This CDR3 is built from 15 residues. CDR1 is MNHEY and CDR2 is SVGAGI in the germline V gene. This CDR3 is CASSHSSQGGNGYTF. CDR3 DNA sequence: TGTGCCAGCAGTCACTCGAGCCAGGGGGGCAATGGCTACACCTTC.

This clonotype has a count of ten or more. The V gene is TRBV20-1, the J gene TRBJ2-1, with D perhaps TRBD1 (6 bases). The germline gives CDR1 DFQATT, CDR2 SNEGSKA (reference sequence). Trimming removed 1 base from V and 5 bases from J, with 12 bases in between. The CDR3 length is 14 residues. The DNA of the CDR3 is TGCAGTGCTAGAGGAGGGGGAATGGACAATGAGCAGTTCTTC. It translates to CSARGGGMDNEQFF.

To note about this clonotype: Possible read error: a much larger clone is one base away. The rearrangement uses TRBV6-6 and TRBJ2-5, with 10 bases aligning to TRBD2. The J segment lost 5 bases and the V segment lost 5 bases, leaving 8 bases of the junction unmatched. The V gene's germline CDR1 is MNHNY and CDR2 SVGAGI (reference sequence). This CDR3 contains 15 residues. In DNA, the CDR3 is TGTGCCAGCAGTGTAAGCGGGGGGGCCGAGGAGACCCAGTACTTC. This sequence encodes CASSVSGGAEETQYF.

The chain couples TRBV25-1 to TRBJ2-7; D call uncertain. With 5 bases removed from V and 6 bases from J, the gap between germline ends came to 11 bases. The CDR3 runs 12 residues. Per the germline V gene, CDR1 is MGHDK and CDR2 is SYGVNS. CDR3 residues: CASSQATREQYF. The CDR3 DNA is TGTGCCAGCAGTCAAGCGACACGCGAGCAGTACTTC.

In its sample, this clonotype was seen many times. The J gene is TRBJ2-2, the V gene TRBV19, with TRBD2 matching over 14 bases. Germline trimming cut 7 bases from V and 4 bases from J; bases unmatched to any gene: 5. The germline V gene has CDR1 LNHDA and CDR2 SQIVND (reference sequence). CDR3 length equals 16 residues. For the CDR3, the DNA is TGTGCCAGTACCAACGGACTAGCGGGGGGCACCGGGGAGCTGTTTTTT. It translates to CASTNGLAGGTGELFF.

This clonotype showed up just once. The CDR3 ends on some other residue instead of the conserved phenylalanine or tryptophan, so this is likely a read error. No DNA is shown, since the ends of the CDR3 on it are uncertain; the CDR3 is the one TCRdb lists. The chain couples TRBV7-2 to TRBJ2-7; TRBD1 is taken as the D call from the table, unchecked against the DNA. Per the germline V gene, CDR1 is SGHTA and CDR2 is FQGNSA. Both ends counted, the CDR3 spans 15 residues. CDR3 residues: CASGNPDRLTYEQSL.